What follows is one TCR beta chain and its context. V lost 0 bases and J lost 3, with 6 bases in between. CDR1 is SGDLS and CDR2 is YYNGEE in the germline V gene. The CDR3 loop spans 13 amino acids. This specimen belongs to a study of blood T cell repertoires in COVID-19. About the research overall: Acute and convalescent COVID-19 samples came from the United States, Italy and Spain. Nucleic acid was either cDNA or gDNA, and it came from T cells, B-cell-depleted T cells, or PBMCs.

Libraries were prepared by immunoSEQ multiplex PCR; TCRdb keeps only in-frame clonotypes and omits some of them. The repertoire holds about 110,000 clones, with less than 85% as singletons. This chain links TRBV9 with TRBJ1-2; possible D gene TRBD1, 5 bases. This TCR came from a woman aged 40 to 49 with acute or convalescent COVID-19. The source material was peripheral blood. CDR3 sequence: CASSVAGDYGYTF. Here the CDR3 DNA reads TGTGCCAGCAGCGTAGCGGGGGACTATGGCTACACCTTC.